This entry lists 23 T cell receptor beta chains sequenced from one sample in a study of blood T cell repertoires in COVID-19. Method: immunoSEQ multiplex PCR; TCRdb's copy keeps in-frame clones and lacks some. This table has roughly 250,000 clones, 85% to 90% appearing once. Sequencing was performed on PBMCs or T cells enriched from blood (not recorded which). Receptor source: a man aged 45-65 years who had been exposed to COVID-19.

This clone appeared a single time. The chain is built from TRBV18 and TRBJ1-4, with 10 bases lining up with TRBD1. The J segment lost 7 bases and the V segment lost 5 bases, leaving 13 bases of the junction unmatched. The germline CDR1 and CDR2 sequences are KGHSH and LQKENI. The CDR3 consists of 17 residues. CDR3 residues: CASSGPPPTGGIEKLFF. The DNA for the CDR3 is TGTGCCAGCTCAGGACCTCCACCGACAGGGGGCATTGAAAAACTGTTTTTT.

This clone was seen a handful of times. This sequence joins TRBV7-9 and TRBJ1-3; D is perhaps TRBD1 (6 bases). Looked up from germline, CDR1 is SEHNR and CDR2 is FQNEAQ (reference sequence). The CDR3 has 14 residues. Trimming cost V 5 bases and J 3 bases, with 11 bases left between them. This CDR3 reads CASSPQGGGNTIYF. The CDR3 bases are TGTGCCAGCAGCCCACAGGGTGGTGGAAACACCATATATTTT.

The chain employs TRBV5-1 and TRBJ1-1, with 8 positions matching TRBD1. The J segment lost 6 bases and the V segment lost 7 bases, leaving 8 bases of the junction unmatched. CDR1 and CDR2 (germline): SGHRS, YFSETQ. This CDR3 has 13 amino acids. This chain's CDR3 is CASGQGNSAEAFF. CDR3 coding DNA: TGCGCCAGCGGACAGGGTAATTCCGCTGAAGCTTTCTTT.

A single count supports this clone. The chain recombines TRBV28 with TRBJ1-1, with TRBD1 matching 7 bases. With V trimmed by 4 bases and J by 4 bases, 12 bases remained unmatched. The germline CDR1 and CDR2 sequences are MDHEN and SYDVKM. This CDR3 region has 16 residues. CDR3 loop: CASSSAGLGGFTEAFF. DNA for the CDR3: TGTGCCAGCAGTTCGGCTGGTCTAGGGGGCTTCACTGAAGCTTTCTTT.

V is TRBV12-3 or TRBV12-4 and J is TRBJ1-2; D call uncertain. The CDR3 length is 13 residues. Deletions cut 5 bases from V and 8 bases from J, with 15 bases between. The CDR3 coding sequence is TGTGCCAGCAGTATCTGGGGAAGCGGAGGCTACACCTTC. As protein: CASSIWGSGGYTF.

This sequence joins TRBV3-1 (or the pseudogene TRBV3-2) and TRBJ2-2; tentatively, D is TRBD2 (6 bases). The germline V and J ends were trimmed by 4 bases and 6 bases, with 9 bases remaining between them. This CDR3 is built from 13 residues. Germline CDR1 and CDR2: LGHDT and YNNKEL (reference sequence). CDR3 protein: CASSPTRAGELFF. The CDR3 DNA follows: TGTGCCAGCAGCCCGACTAGGGCCGGGGAGCTGTTTTTT.

The chain recombines TRBV2 with TRBJ2-2; 11 bases match TRBD1. The germline gives CDR1 SNHLY, CDR2 FYNNEI. This CDR3 spans 16 amino acids. J gave up 1 base and V 7 bases, and 5 bases lay outside the gene matches. The CDR3 reads CASTGQGAVNTGELFF. For the CDR3, the DNA is TGTGCCAGCACTGGACAGGGGGCTGTGAACACCGGGGAGCTGTTTTTT.

With regard to this clone: Different DNA sequences within this sample yield the same CDR3. This chain links TRBV27 with TRBJ2-3, with 13 bases identical to TRBD2. The junction had 8 bases not matched to a gene; V was cut back by 5 bases and J by 6 bases. CDR1 and CDR2 from the germline V gene are MNHEY and SMNVEV (reference sequence). The length of the CDR3 is 16 residues. The CDR3 protein is CASSPRLAGGLDTQYF. CDR3 DNA sequence: TGTGCCAGCAGTCCAAGACTAGCGGGGGGTCTGGATACGCAGTATTTT.

The chain's CDR3 is CASSQEYLAGGRDTQYF. CDR3 in DNA: TGCGCCAGCAGCCAAGAATATCTAGCGGGAGGACGAGATACGCAGTATTTT. The chain combines TRBV4-1 with TRBJ2-3, with 11 bases identical to TRBD2. V was clipped by 0 bases and J by 5 bases; unmatched bases: 7. CDR3 length: 17 residues. CDR1 MGHRA and CDR2 YSYEKL come from the germline V gene.

The rearrangement links TRBV7-2 to TRBJ2-6; D might be TRBD1 (6 bases). Trimming shortened V by 1 base and J by 9 bases, and 13 bases separated the two germline ends. This CDR3 contains 15 residues. In germline, CDR1 is SGHTA, CDR2 FQGNSA. For the CDR3, the DNA is TGTGCCAGCAGCTTAGGGGGGCCAGGGTTCAACGTCCTGACTTTC. Its translation: CASSLGGPGFNVLTF.

The J gene is TRBJ2-7, the V gene TRBV23-1, with 15 nucleotides matching TRBD2. TRBV23-1 is an ORF for which the function is uncertain. This CDR3 has 22 amino acids. The V gene end was trimmed by 0 bases and the J gene end by 5 bases; junction bases not matched to a gene: 20. The CDR3 DNA follows: TGCGCCAGCAGTCAATCGAGAGATCCTCCCGGGACTAGCGGGGGGTTAGTCCACGAGCAGTACTTC. Protein sequence: CASSQSRDPPGTSGGLVHEQYF.

The CDR3 loop is CAWSGSTGWVSPLHF. For the CDR3, the DNA is TGTGCCTGGAGTGGCTCGACAGGGTGGGTTTCACCCCTCCACTTT. V is TRBV30 and J is TRBJ1-6; 7 positions match TRBD1. The CDR3 extends over 15 amino acids. V gave up 1 base and J gave up 9 bases; unmatched junction bases: 9. Germline values: CDR1 GTSNPN, CDR2 SVGIG (reference sequence).

This chain connects TRBV9 to TRBJ1-2, with D tentatively TRBD1 (5 bases). From germline, CDR1 is SGDLS and CDR2 YYNGEE. V was shortened by 0 bases and J by 1 base, with 13 bases between the two germline ends. The CDR3 runs to 16 residues. The CDR3 loop reads CASSVGRGKGNYGYTF. In DNA, the CDR3 is TGTGCCAGCAGCGTAGGGCGGGGGAAGGGTAACTATGGCTACACCTTC.

The rearrangement uses TRBV28 and TRBJ1-5, with 9 bases matching TRBD1. The CDR3 contains 13 residues. J gave up 11 bases and V 3 bases, and 5 bases lay outside the gene matches. Germline V gene lookup returns CDR1 MDHEN and CDR2 SYDVKM. CDR3 amino acids: CASSFDRGRAQHF. CDR3 nucleotides: TGTGCCAGCAGTTTCGACAGGGGGAGGGCCCAGCATTTT.

This chain uses TRBV3-1 (or the pseudogene TRBV3-2) with TRBJ2-1, with TRBD2 matching 9 bases. CDR1 and CDR2 (germline): LGHDT, YNNKEL (reference sequence). This CDR3 has 15 residues. After removal of 4 bases from V and 12 bases from J, the junction contained 13 bases not matched to a gene. The CDR3 DNA follows: TGTGCCAGCAGCCTGACTAGCGGCCCGGGTGTCGGGCAGTTCTTC. Encoded protein: CASSLTSGPGVGQFF.

This clone occurred once. V is TRBV5-6 and J is TRBJ1-1, with TRBD1 identical over 8 bases. CDR3 length: 16 residues. Per germline, CDR1 SGHDT and CDR2 YYEEEE. Trimming cost V 6 bases and J 2 bases; bases outside gene matches: 12. In nucleotides, the CDR3 is TGTGCCAGCAACCGACCTCGGACAGGGAGAAACACTGAAGCTTTCTTT. Residues: CASNRPRTGRNTEAFF.

The chain combines TRBV27 with TRBJ1-2, with D unresolved. This CDR3 has 13 amino acids. V was trimmed by 6 bases and J by 4 bases, leaving 12 bases between them. Looked up from germline, CDR1 is MNHEY and CDR2 is SMNVEV (reference sequence). CDR3 coding DNA: TGTGCCAGCAGCCAAATATCGGGCTATGGCTACACCTTC. This sequence encodes CASSQISGYGYTF.

The CDR3 protein is CASSVQGSPLHF. In DNA form, the CDR3 reads TGTGCCAGCAGCGTTCAGGGCAGTCCCCTCCACTTT. The chain uses TRBV9 and TRBJ1-6, with D possibly TRBD1 on 5 matching bases. CDR1 and CDR2 (germline): SGDLS, YYNGEE. V lost 2 bases, J lost 13 bases, and 10 bases lay in between. CDR3 length: 12 amino acids.

V usage is TRBV19 and J usage is TRBJ1-1; 10 bases agree with TRBD1. The CDR3 contains 16 residues. Germline-derived CDR1 and CDR2 are LNHDA and SQIVND (reference sequence). The J segment lost 1 base and the V segment lost 10 bases, leaving 12 bases of the junction unmatched. The CDR3 region is CATSTRDRGRNTEAFF. The CDR3 region has the DNA TGTGCCACCTCAACCCGGGACAGGGGCAGGAACACTGAAGCTTTCTTT.

The chain employs TRBV5-5 and TRBJ2-1; TRBD1 might be the D (5 bases). The germline V gene encodes CDR1 SGHKS and CDR2 YYEKEE (reference sequence). V dropped 2 bases and J dropped 14 bases, with 14 bases sitting between them. The CDR3 runs 12 residues. The CDR3 sequence: CASSFLGAKEFF. The CDR3, as DNA: TGTGCCAGCAGCTTTCTAGGGGCGAAGGAGTTCTTC.

This chain links TRBV19 with TRBJ1-5; D ambiguous. The germline CDR1 and CDR2 sequences are LNHDA and SQIVND (reference sequence). Trimming left V 2 bases short and J 9 bases short, with 11 bases between. There are 13 residues in the CDR3. CDR3 loop: CASSITDPGPQHF. The CDR3 coding sequence is TGTGCCAGTAGTATAACAGACCCAGGGCCCCAGCATTTT.

J is TRBJ1-4 and V is TRBV2; no firm D call. The CDR3 totals 12 residues. CDR1 and CDR2 (germline): SNHLY, FYNNEI. Trimming took 8 bases from V and 3 from J, leaving 7 bases between them. The DNA for the CDR3 is TGTGCCAGCGGTCGGGCTAATGAAAAACTGTTTTTT. Amino acids: CASGRANEKLFF.

The CDR3 DNA follows: TGTGCCAGCAGCTTGCCAGGGGTCTCTGGGGCCAACGTCCTGACTTTC. As protein: CASSLPGVSGANVLTF. V is TRBV5-6 and J is TRBJ2-6; D might be TRBD1 (6 bases). The V gene's germline CDR1 is SGHDT and CDR2 YYEEEE. CDR3 length equals 16 residues. Trimming took 1 base from V and 0 from J, leaving 8 bases between them.